Below are 3 T cell receptor beta chains sequenced from a single sample in a study of T cell responses to AZD1222 COVID-19 vaccine. Only in-frame clones appear in the TCRdb table, and some are missing; sequencing was by immunoSEQ multiplex PCR. The sample shows about 170,000 clones, around 85% of them seen only once. The specimen comprised peripheral blood, sampled 28 days after the second AZD1222 dose. The receptors derive from an adult who received the AZD1222 COVID-19 vaccine.

J is TRBJ1-3 and V is TRBV6-5; TRBD1 matches 9 bases. Germline trimming cut 6 bases from V and 4 bases from J; bases unmatched to any gene: 7. The CDR3 is 15 residues long. Germline V gene data show CDR1 as MNHEY and CDR2 as SVGAGI. DNA for the CDR3: TGTGCCAGCAGCTTCGGACAGGGGCCAGGAAACACCATATATTTT. As protein: CASSFGQGPGNTIYF.

The CDR3 nucleotides read TGTGCCAGCCGCCCTGTGAGGAACACCGGGGAGCTGTTTTTT. This codes for CASRPVRNTGELFF. The V and J genes are TRBV6-5 and TRBJ2-2; D ambiguous. Trimming left V 8 bases short and J 1 base short, with 11 bases between. Germline lookup yields CDR1 MNHEY and CDR2 SVGAGI. The CDR3 contains 14 residues.

On this clone: The junction shows a germline mismatch at one end, possibly a read error. The rearrangement uses TRBV6-5 and TRBJ1-5; weak D call: TRBD1 (5 bases). Germline CDR1 is MNHEY and CDR2 is SVGAGI. The length of the CDR3 is 13 residues. CDR3 sequence reads: CASSYSGTQPQHF. The CDR3 bases are TGTGCCAGCAGCTACTCCGGGACCCAGCCCCAGCATTTT.